This is a list of T cell receptor beta chains from one sample in a study of CD8+ T cells in alopecia areata. Libraries were prepared by immunoSEQ multiplex PCR; TCRdb keeps only in-frame clonotypes and omits some of them. This table has fewer than 250,000 clones, 60% appearing once. Specimen: CD4+ T cells sorted from blood, collected at week 24, from a patient treated with tofacitinib. These receptors all come from a human donor with alopecia areata. The CDR3 runs from the conserved cysteine through the conserved F or W. The D gene is left open where the match is weak. Where a row states a size, it is once, few, many or the class of an expanded clone; other rows omit it.

D gene	clone size	V gene	J gene	CDR3 protein	CDR3 DNA
NA	once	TRBV5-4	TRBJ1-6	CASSLSRSPLHF	TGTGCCAGCAGCTTGTCTCGTTCACCCCTCCACTTT
NA	few	TRBV30	TRBJ2-1	CAWFGGANEQFF	TGTGCCTGGTTTGGAGGGGCCAATGAGCAGTTCTTC
TRBD1	few	TRBV7-9	TRBJ1-1	CASSPPRQGHTEAFF	TGTGCCAGCAGCCCACCCCGACAGGGTCACACTGAAGCTTTCTTT
NA	few	TRBV7-2	TRBJ2-2	CASSLPVNTGELFF	TGTGCCAGCAGCTTACCCGTAAACACCGGGGAGCTGTTTTTT
NA	NA	TRBV29-1	TRBJ2-4	CSAIRDRTAKNIQYF	TGCAGCGCAATAAGAGATCGGACAGCCAAAAACATTCAGTACTTC
TRBD1	NA	TRBV30	TRBJ2-5	CAWSLQGETQYF	TGTGCCTGGAGTTTACAGGGGGAGACCCAGTACTTC
NA	NA	TRBV29-1	TRBJ1-1	CSVEPGGRVAFF	TGCAGCGTTGAACCGGGAGGCCGGGTGGCTTTCTTT
NA	NA	TRBV15	TRBJ1-1	CATSRDLVNTEAFF	TGTGCCACCAGCAGAGATTTGGTGAACACTGAAGCTTTCTTT
TRBD1	many	TRBV5-1	TRBJ1-1	CASSPGQENTEAFF	TGCGCCAGCAGTCCCGGACAGGAGAACACTGAAGCTTTCTTT
TRBD2	few	TRBV4-2	TRBJ2-7	CASSQDLGREQYF	TGTGCCAGCAGCCAAGATCTCGGGAGGGAGCAGTACTTC
NA	few	TRBV30	TRBJ1-5	CAWSGGSNQPQHF	TGTGCCTGGAGTGGGGGTTCCAATCAGCCCCAGCATTTT
NA	NA	TRBV5-1	TRBJ2-1	CASSSTEYNEQFF	TGCGCCAGCAGCAGTACAGAGTACAATGAGCAGTTCTTC
NA	NA	TRBV7-3	TRBJ2-5	CASSSWARETQYF	TGTGCCAGCAGCTCATGGGCCAGGGAGACCCAGTACTTC
NA	NA	TRBV6-6	TRBJ1-3	CASNTGYRSGNTIYF	TGTGCCAGCAACACTGGGTATCGTTCTGGAAACACCATATATTTT
NA	NA	TRBV29-1	TRBJ1-2	CSVEVTAHYGYTF	TGCAGCGTTGAAGTTACAGCCCACTATGGCTACACCTTC
NA	NA	TRBV30	TRBJ1-1	CAWSVRRSGTEAFF	TGTGCCTGGAGTGTACGACGGAGTGGAACTGAAGCTTTCTTT
NA	few	TRBV7-9	TRBJ2-1	CASSPLGGLASRYNEQFF	TGTGCCAGCAGCCCCCTCGGAGGGCTAGCCAGTCGCTACAATGAGCAGTTCTTC
TRBD1	NA	TRBV5-1	TRBJ1-2	CASSLDRGYGYTF	TGCGCCAGCAGCCTAGACAGGGGCTATGGCTACACCTTC
NA	NA	TRBV5-6	TRBJ1-3	CASRRESGNTIYF	TGTGCCAGTCGGCGGGAATCTGGAAACACCATATATTTT
NA	NA	TRBV30	TRBJ1-4	CAWSIYPSNEKLFF	TGTGCCTGGAGTATATACCCCTCTAATGAAAAACTGTTTTTT
TRBD1	few	TRBV4-3	TRBJ2-5	CASSQEDRGGETQYF	TGCGCCAGCAGCCAAGAAGACAGGGGAGGAGAGACCCAGTACTTC
NA	NA	TRBV30	TRBJ1-1	CAWSVQLRTEAFF	TGTGCCTGGAGTGTACAGTTACGGACTGAAGCTTTCTTT
TRBD2	few	TRBV2	TRBJ2-1	CASLLGLAGGEQFF	TGTGCCAGCTTACTGGGACTAGCGGGGGGCGAGCAGTTCTTC
TRBD1	NA	TRBV30	TRBJ1-6	CAWSPGQGNSPLHF	TGTGCCTGGAGTCCGGGACAGGGCAATTCACCCCTCCACTTT
TRBD1	NA	TRBV29-1	TRBJ1-2	CSVDRGVSYGYTF	TGCAGCGTTGACAGGGGGGTTAGCTATGGCTACACCTTC
NA	NA	TRBV27	TRBJ1-4	CASSFSGRENEKLFF	TGTGCCAGCAGTTTTTCGGGCAGGGAGAATGAAAAACTGTTTTTT
TRBD1	NA	TRBV29-1	TRBJ2-7	CSVPTGGGGYEQYF	TGCAGCGTCCCAACAGGGGGAGGAGGCTACGAGCAGTACTTC
TRBD1	NA	TRBV5-6	TRBJ1-2	CASSNTGQGYSYGYTF	TGTGCCAGCAGCAACACGGGACAGGGATACTCCTATGGCTACACCTTC
NA	NA	TRBV5-1	TRBJ2-3	CASSSRLSGTDTQYF	TGCGCCAGCAGCTCCCGTCTGTCCGGCACAGATACGCAGTATTTT